The rows below give T cell receptor beta chains drawn from one sample of a study of blood T cell repertoires in COVID-19. Data came from immunoSEQ multiplex PCR; TCRdb stores just in-frame clones and leaves some out. Of 250,000 to 300,000 clones in the sample, 85% to 90% were seen once. The sequenced material came from peripheral blood. These receptors were collected from a man aged 18 to 30 with active or convalescent COVID-19. CDR3s include the opening cysteine and the closing phenylalanine or tryptophan. Each record gives: clone size, D gene, V gene, J gene, CDR3 protein, CDR3 DNA. D genes are given only for firm matches. Where a row states a size, it is once, few, many or the class of an expanded clone; other rows omit it.

-	-	TRBV4-2	TRBJ2-3	CASSQEGAGRNTQYF	TGTGCCAGCAGCCAAGAAGGGGCGGGGAGGAATACGCAGTATTTT
-	TRBD1	TRBV7-6	TRBJ2-3	CASSFTGGAVIEDTQYF	TGTGCCAGCAGCTTCACAGGGGGCGCGGTAATTGAAGATACGCAGTATTTT
once	-	TRBV7-2	TRBJ1-2	CASSKQVQAANYGYTF	TGTGCCAGCAGCAAACAAGTACAGGCAGCTAACTATGGCTACACCTTC
-	-	TRBV6-2/TRBV6-3	TRBJ1-5	CASSSEGKKHF	TGTGCCAGCAGTTCTGAGGGAAAGAAACATTTT
-	TRBD2	TRBV2	TRBJ2-1	CASSELAGVDEQFF	TGTGCCAGCAGTGAACTAGCGGGAGTAGATGAGCAGTTCTTC
-	TRBD2	TRBV6-5	TRBJ2-5	CASRKRLAQETQYF	TGTGCCAGCAGGAAAAGACTAGCTCAAGAGACCCAGTACTTC
-	-	TRBV15	TRBJ1-5	CATSKGGRRGNNQPQHF	TGTGCCACCAGCAAGGGAGGGCGGAGGGGAAACAATCAGCCCCAGCATTTT
once	-	TRBV28	TRBJ1-4	CASSLTGMNEKLFF	TGTGCCAGCAGCCTTACAGGGATGAATGAAAAACTGTTTTTT
-	TRBD1	TRBV18	TRBJ1-2	CASSPNSGQGGQVDYGYTF	TGTGCCAGCTCACCCAATAGCGGACAGGGAGGGCAAGTCGACTATGGCTACACCTTC
-	-	TRBV12-5	TRBJ1-1	CASGSTGTVNTEAFF	TGTGCTAGTGGTTCAACCGGGACTGTGAACACTGAAGCTTTCTTT
-	TRBD2	TRBV27	TRBJ2-3	CATATSGGSGDTQYF	TGTGCCACTGCGACTAGCGGGGGTTCTGGAGATACGCAGTATTTT
-	-	TRBV7-9	TRBJ2-3	CASSLGGGERRYF	TGTGCCAGCAGCTTAGGAGGCGGGGAAAGGAGGTATTTT
-	-	TRBV5-6	TRBJ1-5	CASSTGQSSGPQHF	TGTGCCAGCAGCACCGGACAGTCCTCGGGGCCCCAGCATTTT
-	-	TRBV6-1	TRBJ2-2	CASSEVAVTRGELFF	TGTGCCAGCAGTGAAGTGGCGGTCACGCGGGGGGAGCTGTTTTTT
once	-	TRBV19	TRBJ2-7	CASSTDGPRVEQYF	TGTGCCAGTAGTACCGACGGTCCCCGGGTGGAGCAGTACTTC
few	-	TRBV29-1	TRBJ1-3	CSVAYDSGNTIYF	TGCAGCGTCGCGTATGACTCTGGAAACACCATATATTTT
few	-	TRBV5-4	TRBJ1-6	CASSLEGDSPLHF	TGTGCCAGCAGCTTAGAAGGGGATTCACCCCTCCACTTT
-	TRBD1	TRBV7-6	TRBJ2-3	CASSSRDRASTDTQYF	TGTGCCAGCAGCTCCAGGGACAGGGCTAGCACAGATACGCAGTATTTT
-	-	TRBV13	TRBJ1-5	CASSLGQGGQPQHF	TGTGCCAGCAGCTTAGGACAGGGCGGTCAGCCCCAGCATTTT
-	-	TRBV29-1	TRBJ2-5	CINQGRVETQYF	TGCATCAACCAGGGGAGGGTTGAGACCCAGTACTTC
-	-	TRBV3-1/TRBV3-2	TRBJ2-1	CASSLNSGRNEQFF	TGTGCCAGCAGCCTCAACTCCGGTCGGAATGAGCAGTTCTTC
-	TRBD1	TRBV15	TRBJ2-7	CATTGQGFHEQYF	TGTGCCACAACGGGACAGGGCTTTCACGAGCAGTACTTC
-	TRBD2	TRBV10-2	TRBJ2-2	CASTVAGGSGELFF	TGCGCCAGCACCGTAGCGGGGGGGTCCGGGGAGCTGTTTTTT
-	-	TRBV12-3/TRBV12-4	TRBJ2-7	CASSRDFEQYF	TGTGCCAGCAGTCGAGATTTTGAGCAGTACTTC
-	-	TRBV5-6	TRBJ2-7	CASSLAGRGRDEQYF	TGTGCCAGCAGCTTGGCGGGCAGGGGCAGGGACGAGCAGTACTTC
-	-	TRBV21-1	TRBJ1-1	CASSLRPGRESEAFF	TGTGCCAGCAGCCTCCGCCCCGGCAGGGAATCTGAAGCTTTCTTT
few	TRBD1	TRBV29-1	TRBJ2-7	CSVEGTGGYEQYF	TGCAGCGTTGAAGGGACAGGGGGGTACGAGCAGTACTTC
-	TRBD2	TRBV7-6	TRBJ2-1	CASSLSGGAVLNEQFF	TGTGCCAGCAGTCTTAGCGGGGGGGCCGTTCTGAATGAGCAGTTCTTC
-	-	TRBV7-9	TRBJ1-5	CASSWGGGAPGQPQHF	TGTGCCAGCAGCTGGGGAGGGGGGGCGCCTGGTCAGCCCCAGCATTTT
-	-	TRBV28	TRBJ1-2	CASSSPKGGDYTF	TGTGCCAGCAGTTCGCCCAAGGGAGGGGACTACACCTTC
-	-	TRBV6-5	TRBJ2-7	CASSYGQGLSYEQYF	TGTGCCAGCAGTTACGGGCAGGGGCTCTCCTACGAGCAGTACTTC
-	TRBD2	TRBV28	TRBJ2-1	CASTLGGDSYNEQFF	TGTGCCAGCACTCTCGGGGGGGACTCCTACAATGAGCAGTTCTTC
-	-	TRBV20-1	TRBJ2-7	CSASAGAGYEQYF	TGCAGTGCTAGTGCTGGGGCCGGATACGAGCAGTACTTC
-	-	TRBV7-9	TRBJ2-1	CASSRLRGTSYNEQFF	TGTGCCAGCAGCCGGCTGCGGGGCACGTCCTACAATGAGCAGTTCTTC
-	-	TRBV24-1	TRBJ2-5	CATSDSRAGTQYF	TGTGCCACCAGTGATTCTAGGGCGGGGACCCAGTACTTC
-	TRBD1	TRBV19	TRBJ1-5	CASSMTGFSNQPQHF	TGTGCCAGTAGTATGACAGGGTTTAGCAATCAGCCCCAGCATTTT
-	-	TRBV4-1	TRBJ1-1	CASSHPGGNMNTEAFF	TGCGCCAGCAGCCATCCGGGGGGCAATATGAACACTGAAGCTTTCTTT
-	-	TRBV30	TRBJ1-2	CAWTRESYGYTF	TGTGCCTGGACCAGGGAAAGCTATGGCTACACCTTC
-	-	TRBV7-9	TRBJ1-5	CASSLAWGGPPQPQHF	TGTGCCAGCAGCTTAGCTTGGGGGGGGCCCCCTCAGCCCCAGCATTTT
-	TRBD1	TRBV5-4	TRBJ2-7	CASSRQGAYEQYF	TGTGCCAGCAGCCGTCAGGGGGCTTACGAGCAGTACTTC
-	TRBD1	TRBV30	TRBJ1-5	CAWAGTGGNQPQHF	TGTGCCTGGGCCGGGACAGGGGGCAATCAGCCCCAGCATTTT
-	TRBD1	TRBV7-2	TRBJ1-4	CASSLITGTDNEKLFF	TGTGCCAGCAGCTTAATTACCGGGACAGATAATGAAAAACTGTTTTTT
-	-	TRBV2	TRBJ1-5	CASTGRDNQPQHF	TGTGCCAGCACAGGGAGGGACAATCAGCCCCAGCATTTT
-	-	TRBV19	TRBJ1-5	CASSIGRGHQPQHF	TGTGCCAGTAGTATAGGGCGAGGGCATCAGCCCCAGCATTTT
-	-	TRBV7-2	TRBJ2-7	CASSLSEQYF	TGTGCCAGCAGCTTGAGCGAGCAGTACTTC
-	TRBD2	TRBV5-1	TRBJ2-1	CASSLAPSGRGWYEQFF	TGCGCCAGCAGCTTGGCGCCTAGCGGGAGGGGTTGGTATGAGCAGTTCTTC
-	-	TRBV3-1/TRBV3-2	TRBJ1-4	CASSQDPDSLFF	TGTGCCAGCAGCCAAGACCCCGACAGCCTGTTTTTT
once	-	TRBV18	TRBJ2-1	CASSPLLAGQGSYNEQFF	TGTGCCAGCTCACCACTCTTGGCTGGGCAGGGCTCCTACAATGAGCAGTTCTTC
-	-	TRBV3-1/TRBV3-2	TRBJ1-2	CASSPRQGFDGYTF	TGTGCCAGCAGCCCCCGCCAGGGGTTCGATGGCTACACCTTC